One and the same sample provided the 21 T cell receptor beta chains below, sequenced in a study of T cell responses to AZD1222 COVID-19 vaccine. Assay: immunoSEQ multiplex PCR; the TCRdb copy retains only in-frame clones and omits some. Among approximately 190,000 clones, 92% were seen once, and the ten largest hold roughly 1.4%. Sample: peripheral blood, taken on day 0 of AZD1222 vaccination. These receptors were collected from an adult in good health.

The CDR3 DNA sequence: TGCGCCAGCAGCTACGGGGATCCGGAGGAAAAACTGTTTTTT. As protein: CASSYGDPEEKLFF. The V gene is TRBV4-1, the J gene TRBJ1-4, with no clear D. The CDR3 loop spans 14 amino acids. Trimming left V 5 bases short and J 8 bases short, with 15 bases between. Germline V gene sequence: CDR1 MGHRA, CDR2 YSYEKL.

The chain recombines TRBV28 with TRBJ2-7, with TRBD2 matching 7 bases. Germline-derived CDR1 and CDR2 are MDHEN and SYDVKM. This CDR3 spans 14 amino acids. Trimming at V came to 6 bases and at J to 3 bases, leaving 8 bases not matched to a gene. CDR3 DNA sequence: TGTGCCAGCAGCCCTACGGGAGGCTTCTACGAGCAGTACTTC. As protein: CASSPTGGFYEQYF. Full variable domain (outside the CDR3, taken from reference TRBV28 and TRBJ2-7): DVKVTQSSRYLVKRTGEKVFLECVQDMDHENMFWYRQDPGLGLRLIYFSYDVKMKEKGDIPEGYSVSREKKERFSLILESASTNQTSMYLCASSPTGGFYEQYFGPGTRLTVT.

The rearrangement joins TRBV7-6 to TRBJ1-2; D is undetermined. The length of the CDR3 is 12 residues. V dropped 4 bases and J dropped 2 bases, with 5 bases sitting between them. Germline V gene sequence: CDR1 SGHVS, CDR2 FNYEAQ. CDR3 amino acids: CASSSDNYGYTF. The CDR3 nucleotides read TGTGCCAGCAGCTCTGACAACTATGGCTACACCTTC.

This clone was found once. The chain carries TRBV7-8 and TRBJ1-1; 12 positions agree with TRBD1. Trimming cost V 5 bases and J 3 bases; bases outside gene matches: 7. Germline loops: CDR1 SGHVS, CDR2 FQNEAQ. The CDR3 totals 16 residues. The CDR3, as DNA: TGTGCCAGCAGCGTCCGGGACAGGGGGCATCACACTGAAGCTTTCTTT. Protein: CASSVRDRGHHTEAFF.

The chain employs TRBV30 and TRBJ1-1; 9 bases fit TRBD1. The germline gives CDR1 GTSNPN, CDR2 SVGIG (reference sequence). After removal of 3 bases from V and 7 bases from J, the junction contained 6 bases not matched to a gene. The CDR3 has 13 amino acids. This chain's CDR3 is CAWSPGQGSEAFF. The CDR3 DNA reads as TGTGCCTGGAGCCCGGGACAGGGAAGTGAAGCTTTCTTT.

The chain is built from TRBV19 and TRBJ1-2; no reliable D call. The CDR3 has 14 residues. The germline V gene encodes CDR1 LNHDA and CDR2 SQIVND (reference sequence). Trimming stripped 4 bases from V and 4 bases from J, with 13 bases between. The CDR3, as DNA: TGTGCCAGTAGTAAGCGGGAGGGCGGCTATGGCTACACCTTC. Translating it yields CASSKREGGYGYTF. Using reference TRBV19 and TRBJ1-2 for the parts outside the CDR3, the full variable domain is DGGITQSPKYLFRKEGQNVTLSCEQNLNHDAMYWYRQDPGQGLRLIYYSQIVNDFQKGDIAEGYSVSREKKESFPLTVTSAQKNPTAFYLCASSKREGGYGYTFGSGTRLTVV.

The J gene is TRBJ1-2, the V gene TRBV19; no definite D call. The CDR3 runs 11 residues. Germline V lookup: CDR1 LNHDA, CDR2 SQIVND (reference sequence). Trimming pared 5 bases from V and 4 bases from J, leaving 5 bases between. The CDR3 region is CASSVTYGYTF. The CDR3 DNA is TGTGCCAGTAGTGTGACCTATGGCTACACCTTC.

This clone was detected only once. V gene TRBV5-6 combines with J gene TRBJ1-1; D unclear. Trimming cost V 4 bases and J 3 bases, with 10 bases left between them. Germline CDR1 and CDR2: SGHDT and YYEEEE. CDR3 length: 13 residues. CDR3 coding DNA: TGTGCCAGCAGCAGGGTTTTGGACACTGAAGCTTTCTTT. Residues: CASSRVLDTEAFF.

The chain joins TRBV27 to TRBJ2-3; the D gene is possibly TRBD2 (6 bases). V was pared by 5 bases and J by 7 bases, with 19 bases between. CDR1 MNHEY and CDR2 SMNVEV come from the germline V gene (reference sequence). CDR3 length: 15 amino acids. CDR3 residues: CASSQGRLAHHTQYF. As DNA, the CDR3 is TGTGCCAGCAGTCAAGGGCGCCTAGCGCACCATACGCAGTATTTT.

The rearrangement links TRBV2 to TRBJ2-7; a possible D gene is TRBD2 (5 bases). V was pared by 6 bases and J by 2 bases, with 14 bases between. Germline V gene lookup returns CDR1 SNHLY and CDR2 FYNNEI. The CDR3 length is 14 residues. This chain's CDR3 is CASSLGVQTYEQYF. CDR3 nucleotide sequence: TGTGCCAGCAGCCTCGGGGTCCAAACCTACGAGCAGTACTTC. Supplemented by reference TRBV2 and TRBJ2-7, the full variable domain reads EPEVTQTPSHQVTQMGQEVILRCVPISNHLYFYWYRQILGQKVEFLVSFYNNEISEKSEIFDDQFSVERPDGSNFTLKIRSTKLEDSAMYFCASSLGVQTYEQYFGPGTRLTVT.

This sequence joins TRBV29-1 and TRBJ1-2; tentative D call: TRBD1 (6 bases). Between the trimmed V and J ends, which lost 8 bases and 4 bases, there was a span of 20 bases. The CDR3 runs 14 residues. Germline assignment: CDR1 SQVTM and CDR2 ANQGSEA. CDR3 residues: CSSSGGQTLYGYTF. CDR3 coding DNA: TGCAGCTCGTCCGGCGGACAGACCCTCTATGGCTACACCTTC.

The chain has TRBV7-2 and TRBJ2-5; D is undetermined. CDR3 length: 13 residues. CDR1 SGHTA and CDR2 FQGNSA come from the germline V gene. V lost 4 bases and J 5 bases, leaving 11 bases between the germline ends. The CDR3, as DNA: TGTGCCAGCAGCTCCCTTGGCCCTGAGACCCAGTACTTC. It codes for CASSSLGPETQYF. Combining the CDR3 with reference TRBV7-2 and TRBJ2-5 gives the whole variable domain GAGVSQSPSNKVTEKGKDVELRCDPISGHTALYWYRQSLGQGLEFLIYFQGNSAPDKSGLPSDRFSAERTGGSVSTLTIQRTQQEDSAVYLCASSSLGPETQYFGPGTRLLVL.

The chain combines TRBV5-1 with TRBJ2-1, with 13 positions matching TRBD2. The CDR3 has 16 residues. V gave up 3 bases and J gave up 5 bases; unmatched junction bases: 5. Germline assignment: CDR1 SGHRS and CDR2 YFSETQ. The CDR3 DNA reads TGCGCCAGCAGCTCGAGTGGGACTAGCGGGAACAATGAGCAGTTCTTC. Protein product: CASSSSGTSGNNEQFF.

This rearrangement joins TRBV2 to TRBJ1-2; the match to TRBD1 covers 10 bases. Germline V gene sequence: CDR1 SNHLY, CDR2 FYNNEI. The CDR3 covers 14 residues. Unmatched junction bases numbered 6, after V lost 7 bases and J lost 4 bases. The chain's CDR3 is CASNRDRGRYGYTF. In DNA form, the CDR3 reads TGTGCCAGCAACCGGGACAGGGGCCGCTATGGCTACACCTTC. The variable domain in full, with the rest retrieved from reference TRBV2 and TRBJ1-2, is EPEVTQTPSHQVTQMGQEVILRCVPISNHLYFYWYRQILGQKVEFLVSFYNNEISEKSEIFDDQFSVERPDGSNFTLKIRSTKLEDSAMYFCASNRDRGRYGYTFGSGTRLTVV.

CDR3 sequence reads: CATSDPRVSTDTQYF. For the CDR3, the DNA is TGTGCCACCAGTGACCCCAGGGTTAGCACAGATACGCAGTATTTT. This chain links TRBV24-1 with TRBJ2-3; maybe TRBD1 (5 bases). Trimming cost V 4 bases and J 0 bases, with 10 bases left between them. The CDR3 is made up of 15 amino acids. Germline V gene sequence: CDR1 KGHDR, CDR2 SFDVKD.

The chain couples TRBV7-9 to TRBJ2-3, with 10 bases aligning to TRBD2. Germline loops: CDR1 SEHNR, CDR2 FQNEAQ (reference sequence). V shed 0 bases, J shed 5 bases, and the junction held 11 bases outside the gene matches. The CDR3 contains 18 residues. The CDR3 DNA reads as TGTGCCAGCAGCTTAGCGATCAGTCTAGCGGGGGTAGTAGATACGCAGTATTTT. Protein: CASSLAISLAGVVDTQYF.

The genes are TRBV5-6 and TRBJ2-5, with no clear D. V was trimmed by 4 bases and J by 5 bases, leaving 9 bases between them. CDR1 is SGHDT and CDR2 is YYEEEE in the germline V gene. This CDR3 comprises 12 residues. The chain's CDR3 is CASSPGRETQYF. The CDR3 nucleotides are TGTGCCAGCAGCCCTGGGCGGGAGACCCAGTACTTC.

The V call is TRBV9, the J call TRBJ1-1; weak D call: TRBD1 (6 bases). Germline V gives CDR1 SGDLS, CDR2 YYNGEE. The V end lost 1 base, the J end lost 4 bases, and 11 bases lay between the germline ends. CDR3 length equals 14 residues. The chain's CDR3 is CASSVRGGFTEAFF. CDR3 sequence (DNA): TGTGCCAGCAGCGTACGAGGGGGTTTCACTGAAGCTTTCTTT.

The chain has TRBV24-1 and TRBJ2-3; TRBD2 aligns across 15 bases. This CDR3 is 18 amino acids long. CDR1 is KGHDR, CDR2 SFDVKD, per germline. The junction had 3 bases not matched to a gene; V was cut back by 3 bases and J by 0 bases. As DNA, the CDR3 is TGTGCCACCAGTGATAGGACTAGCGGGGGGGATAGCACAGATACGCAGTATTTT. Its translation is CATSDRTSGGDSTDTQYF.

The V gene is TRBV14, the J gene TRBJ1-1; no definite D call. The CDR3 is made up of 15 amino acids. V lost 3 bases and J lost 0, with 11 bases in between. Germline-derived CDR1 and CDR2 are SGHDN and FVKESK. The CDR3 sequence: CASSHRTQMNTEAFF. The CDR3 bases are TGTGCCAGCAGCCATCGCACACAGATGAACACTGAAGCTTTCTTT.

This clone has only one observation. The DNA for the CDR3 is TGCGCCAGCAGCTTGGGACAGGGGGGCTTTGACAGCTACACCTTC. It yields the protein CASSLGQGGFDSYTF. The chain employs TRBV5-1 and TRBJ1-2; 9 positions match TRBD1. V dropped 0 bases and J dropped 9; count of bases not matched to a gene: 9. The CDR3 is made up of 15 amino acids. The germline V gene has CDR1 SGHRS and CDR2 YFSETQ.